A selection of T cell receptor beta chains follows, all from one sample in a study of OX40 agonist ivuxolimab in advanced cancers. The method was immunoSEQ multiplex PCR; TCRdb's version includes in-frame clones alone and lacks a portion of them. The table lists 150,000 to 180,000 clones, around 94% of them singletons. Source: CD4+ or CD8+ T cells sorted from blood, taken in a trial of the OX40 agonist ivuxolimab. The receptors shown here come from an adult with an advanced solid tumor such as melanoma, head and neck, liver or kidney cancer. Both conserved end residues are part of each CDR3. The order of the fields is clone size, J gene, D gene, V gene, CDR3 protein, CDR3 DNA. A D gene is named only where the DNA matches it firmly. A row's size may be missing; if present it is once, few, many or a size class.

size: NA
J: TRBJ2-6
D: NA
V: TRBV19
CDR3: CASSISISGANVLTF
DNA: TGTGCCAGTAGTATCTCAATCTCTGGGGCCAACGTCCTGACTTTC

size: NA
J: TRBJ1-1
D: TRBD1
V: TRBV6-6
CDR3: CASSPTTGVGAFF
DNA: TGTGCCAGCAGTCCGACGACAGGGGTGGGAGCTTTCTTT

size: NA
J: TRBJ1-1
D: TRBD1
V: TRBV6-5
CDR3: CASSGQADTEAFF
DNA: TGTGCCAGCAGCGGACAGGCCGACACTGAAGCTTTCTTT

size: once
J: TRBJ2-7
D: TRBD1
V: TRBV5-6
CDR3: CASSSGQALPGYEQYF
DNA: TGTGCCAGCAGCTCCGGACAGGCCTTACCCGGCTACGAGCAGTACTTC

size: NA
J: TRBJ1-1
D: TRBD1
V: TRBV25-1
CDR3: CASSDLQGPGTEAFF
DNA: TGTGCCAGCAGTGACTTACAGGGGCCCGGGACGGAAGCTTTCTTT

size: NA
J: TRBJ2-7
D: NA
V: TRBV27
CDR3: CASSLWGEKTGKGTQYF
DNA: TGTGCCAGCAGTTTATGGGGGGAAAAAACAGGGAAAGGGACGCAGTACTTC

size: NA
J: TRBJ2-1
D: NA
V: TRBV5-4
CDR3: CASSSSTDSYNEQFF
DNA: TGTGCCAGCAGCTCCTCGACCGACAGCTACAATGAGCAGTTCTTC

size: NA
J: TRBJ1-4
D: NA
V: TRBV18
CDR3: CASSPDAPTTNEKLFF
DNA: TGTGCCAGCTCACCAGACGCGCCAACAACTAATGAAAAACTGTTTTTT

size: NA
J: TRBJ2-3
D: NA
V: TRBV10-1
CDR3: CASSDQTADTQYF
DNA: TGCGCCAGCAGTGACCAGACAGCAGATACGCAGTATTTT

size: many
J: TRBJ1-6
D: NA
V: TRBV4-1
CDR3: CASSQASDSYNSPLHF
DNA: TGCGCCAGCAGCCAAGCTAGTGACAGTTATAATTCACCCCTCCACTTT

size: NA
J: TRBJ1-4
D: TRBD1
V: TRBV5-4
CDR3: CASSLSRGQGKEKLFF
DNA: TGTGCCAGCAGCCTATCCCGGGGACAGGGAAAAGAAAAACTGTTTTTT

size: NA
J: TRBJ1-1
D: NA
V: TRBV29-1
CDR3: CSHMGGGNTEAFF
DNA: TGCAGCCATATGGGAGGGGGGAACACTGAAGCTTTCTTT

size: NA
J: TRBJ2-1
D: NA
V: TRBV4-3
CDR3: CASSQELIENEQFF
DNA: TGCGCCAGCAGCCAAGAGCTTATAGAGAATGAGCAGTTCTTC

size: NA
J: TRBJ2-1
D: TRBD1
V: TRBV4-2
CDR3: CASSRTSDREKDEQFF
DNA: TGTGCCAGCAGTCGAACCTCGGACAGGGAAAAAGATGAGCAGTTCTTC

size: NA
J: TRBJ2-3
D: TRBD2
V: TRBV28
CDR3: CASSLSQLKKREADTQYF
DNA: TGTGCCAGCAGTTTATCGCAATTGAAGAAGCGGGAGGCCGATACGCAGTATTTT

size: NA
J: TRBJ1-5
D: TRBD1
V: TRBV27
CDR3: CASSPRDRVEAQHF
DNA: TGTGCCAGCAGTCCGAGGGACAGGGTGGAGGCCCAGCATTTT

size: NA
J: TRBJ2-2
D: NA
V: TRBV11-2
CDR3: CASSLETWGTGELFF
DNA: TGTGCCAGCAGCTTAGAAACCTGGGGAACCGGGGAGCTGTTTTTT

size: NA
J: TRBJ2-1
D: TRBD2
V: TRBV19
CDR3: CASRVPSGGRNEQFF
DNA: TGTGCCAGTAGGGTCCCCAGCGGGGGGCGCAATGAGCAGTTCTTC

size: NA
J: TRBJ2-1
D: TRBD1
V: TRBV28
CDR3: CASSPPPGQGPNEQFF
DNA: TGTGCCAGCAGTCCCCCTCCGGGACAGGGCCCCAATGAGCAGTTCTTC

size: NA
J: TRBJ1-4
D: NA
V: TRBV5-1
CDR3: CASSLDISNEKLFF
DNA: TGCGCCAGCAGCCTAGACATATCTAATGAAAAACTGTTTTTT

size: NA
J: TRBJ2-7
D: TRBD2
V: TRBV7-3
CDR3: CASSPVSGRGYEQYF
DNA: TGTGCCAGCAGCCCAGTTAGCGGGAGAGGGTACGAGCAGTACTTC

size: NA
J: TRBJ2-7
D: TRBD1
V: TRBV7-2
CDR3: CATGQGPYEQYF
DNA: TGTGCCACCGGACAGGGTCCCTACGAGCAGTACTTC

size: NA
J: TRBJ1-2
D: NA
V: TRBV5-1
CDR3: CASSNGRGRNYGYTF
DNA: TGCGCCAGCAGCAATGGGAGGGGTCGCAACTATGGCTACACCTTC

size: NA
J: TRBJ2-7
D: TRBD2
V: TRBV7-2
CDR3: CASSLERGSYEQYF
DNA: TGTGCCAGCAGCTTAGAGCGGGGCTCCTACGAGCAGTACTTC

size: NA
J: TRBJ1-5
D: NA
V: TRBV19
CDR3: CASSIEGRGNQPQHF
DNA: TGTGCCAGTAGTATTGAGGGGAGGGGGAATCAGCCCCAGCATTTT